A selection of T cell receptor beta chains follows, all from one sample in a study of shared clonotypes between healthy human individuals. Libraries were prepared by immunoSEQ multiplex PCR; TCRdb keeps only in-frame clonotypes and omits some of them. The table includes 400,000 or so clones, 95% to 97% detected once. The sample consisted of memory CD8+ T cells sorted from blood. The receptors were sampled from a young man in good health. CDR3s include the opening cysteine and the closing phenylalanine or tryptophan. D genes are given only for firm matches. Clone size is shown for a subset of rows, as once, few, many or a class of expanded clone.

TGTGCTAGCACGCCCCAGGGGGTTAATCAGCCCCAGCATTTT	CASTPQGVNQPQHF	TRBV7-7	TRBJ1-5	TRBD1	-
TGTGCCAGCAGCGCCGTGGAGCCCGGCGAGCAGTACTTC	CASSAVEPGEQYF	TRBV9	TRBJ2-7	-	-
TGTGCCAGCACCCGGGACCTCCTGGGGAACACTGAAGCTTTCTTT	CASTRDLLGNTEAFF	TRBV6-1	TRBJ1-1	-	-
TGTGCCAGCAAGGACGGTAACTATGGCTACACCTTC	CASKDGNYGYTF	TRBV28	TRBJ1-2	-	-
TGCGCCAGCAGCATTTGGGTTGTGGGGACGGTCCAAGAGACCCAGTACTTC	CASSIWVVGTVQETQYF	TRBV5-1	TRBJ2-5	-	-
TGTGCCAGCAGGGAAGCTACAGGGCGGCAAGAGACCCAGTACTTC	CASREATGRQETQYF	TRBV2	TRBJ2-5	-	-
TGTGCCTGGAGTGTACTGTTGGGCTCTGGAAACACCATATATTTT	CAWSVLLGSGNTIYF	TRBV30	TRBJ1-3	-	-
TGTGCCAGCAGTTTTGTGCTAGCGGAGACAGATACGCAGTATTTT	CASSFVLAETDTQYF	TRBV28	TRBJ2-3	TRBD2	-
TGTGCCAGCAGTCCCGACCGGGACAGTCTATACAATGAGCAGTTCTTC	CASSPDRDSLYNEQFF	TRBV27	TRBJ2-1	TRBD1	-
TGTGCCAGCAGCCTCCCGGACAGGGGCTCCTACGAGCAGTACTTC	CASSLPDRGSYEQYF	TRBV5-4	TRBJ2-7	TRBD1	-
TGTGCCTGGGGGAGGGGGGAGACCCAGTACTTC	CAWGRGETQYF	TRBV30	TRBJ2-5	-	-
TGTGCCTGGAGCAGGGGCCTGATTTACGAGCAGTACTTC	CAWSRGLIYEQYF	TRBV30	TRBJ2-7	-	-
TGTGCCAGCATGAGGGATGACAGGACGAACACTGAAGCTTTCTTT	CASMRDDRTNTEAFF	TRBV2	TRBJ1-1	-	-
TGCGCCAGCAGCCAAGATATAAGGGATACGCAGTATTTT	CASSQDIRDTQYF	TRBV4-1	TRBJ2-3	-	-
TGCAGCGTCGGACCGAACAGGGGGATTTTTGAGCAGTTCTTC	CSVGPNRGIFEQFF	TRBV29-1	TRBJ2-1	TRBD1	-
TGTGCCAGCAGCCCTGGGACTAGCGGGAGCAATGAGCAGTTCTTC	CASSPGTSGSNEQFF	TRBV11-3	TRBJ2-1	TRBD2	-
TGTGCCAGTGGGTTACGGGGGGCCTTTGAAGCTTTCTTT	CASGLRGAFEAFF	TRBV19	TRBJ1-1	-	-
TGCGCCAGCAGCCAAGTGGGGGGTCTTACTAATCAGCCCCAGCATTTT	CASSQVGGLTNQPQHF	TRBV4-1	TRBJ1-5	-	-
TGTGCCAGCACCGAAGGGACAGGTGGAAACACCATATATTTT	CASTEGTGGNTIYF	TRBV28	TRBJ1-3	TRBD1	-
TGTGCCAGCTCACGGGGGGGGAACACTGAAGCTTTCTTT	CASSRGGNTEAFF	TRBV18	TRBJ1-1	-	-
TGTGCCAGCAGTTTAAGGCTTGGGGAGACCCAGTACTTC	CASSLRLGETQYF	TRBV28	TRBJ2-5	-	-
TGTGCCAGCACCCTATCTAGCGGGAGTGGGACCGGGGAGCTGTTTTTT	CASTLSSGSGTGELFF	TRBV7-9	TRBJ2-2	TRBD2	-
TGTGCCAGCAGTGAAGAGACCCAGTACTTC	CASSEETQYF	TRBV2	TRBJ2-5	-	many
TGTGCCAGCAGCTTAGCGATCGGGACTAGCGGGAACACCCAGGCCGGGGAGCTGTTTTTT	CASSLAIGTSGNTQAGELFF	TRBV7-6	TRBJ2-2	TRBD2	once
TGTGCCAGCAGTTTCTTAAACCGACCTCTTAGTAGCGAGCAGTACTTC	CASSFLNRPLSSEQYF	TRBV28	TRBJ2-7	-	-
TGTGCCATCAGTGGGACTAGCACAGATACGCAGTATTTT	CAISGTSTDTQYF	TRBV10-3	TRBJ2-3	-	few
TGCGCCAGCAGCCAGCAGGGGACTAATGAAAAACTGTTTTTT	CASSQQGTNEKLFF	TRBV4-1	TRBJ1-4	-	-
TGCGCCAGCAGCTTGGGGAGGGCCACTGAAGCTTTCTTT	CASSLGRATEAFF	TRBV5-1	TRBJ1-1	-	-
TGTGCCAGCGGGCGTCAGGGATGGGTTGAAAAACTGTTTTTT	CASGRQGWVEKLFF	TRBV6-8	TRBJ1-4	-	-
TGCGCCAGCAGCCAAGATGGAGGAAGGAGAGGGGGAAGCAATCAGCCCCAGCATTTT	CASSQDGGRRGGSNQPQHF	TRBV4-1	TRBJ1-5	-	once
TGTGCCATCAGGCCGGACAAGGCCCAAGAGACCCAGTACTTC	CAIRPDKAQETQYF	TRBV10-3	TRBJ2-5	-	-
TGTGCCAGCAGTTACTGGAGGAACACTGAAGCTTTCTTT	CASSYWRNTEAFF	TRBV6-5	TRBJ1-1	-	-
TGCGCCAGCAGCGGTGGACAGAAAAACATTCAGTACTTC	CASSGGQKNIQYF	TRBV10-1	TRBJ2-4	-	-
TGTGCCAGCAGTTACAGGGGGGGCCTCGGCTATGGCTACACCTTC	CASSYRGGLGYGYTF	TRBV6-6	TRBJ1-2	-	-
TGTGCCAGCAGCGTAGGGATCCGGGGCTCCTACAATGAGCAGTTCTTC	CASSVGIRGSYNEQFF	TRBV9	TRBJ2-1	-	-
TGTGCCACCAGCGGGCAGGACAGAACCGAGCAGTTCTTC	CATSGQDRTEQFF	TRBV15	TRBJ2-1	-	-
TGTGCCAGCAGTCCCCGGGGGTTCTCCTACGAGCAGTACTTC	CASSPRGFSYEQYF	TRBV28	TRBJ2-7	-	-
TGTGCCATCAGTGATGATTGGACAGGAAAATTCTACGAGCAGTACTTC	CAISDDWTGKFYEQYF	TRBV10-3	TRBJ2-7	TRBD1	-
TGCGCCAGCAGCTTACTAGCGGGAGACCCCTACGAGCAGTACTTC	CASSLLAGDPYEQYF	TRBV5-1	TRBJ2-7	TRBD2	-
TGTGCCAGCAGCGTAGATTTCTGGGGAGCGGGCTACAATGAGCAGTTCTTC	CASSVDFWGAGYNEQFF	TRBV9	TRBJ2-1	-	-
TGCGCCAGCACGGGAATTCCGGGGGGTAGGGAGACCCAGTACTTC	CASTGIPGGRETQYF	TRBV5-1	TRBJ2-5	TRBD2	-
TGTGCCAGCACCCCCAGCGGGAGGTTGGGCGGGGAGCTGTTTTTT	CASTPSGRLGGELFF	TRBV25-1	TRBJ2-2	TRBD2	-
TGTGCCAGCAGTTTATCGACTAGCATCGCAGATACGCAGTATTTT	CASSLSTSIADTQYF	TRBV27	TRBJ2-3	TRBD2	-
TGTGCCAGCAGTGGGGGGTGGGACTCTACATACAATGAGCAGTTCTTC	CASSGGWDSTYNEQFF	TRBV6-1	TRBJ2-1	-	-
TGTGCCAGCAGTTACTCCGCTAACTATGGCTACACCTTC	CASSYSANYGYTF	TRBV6-6	TRBJ1-2	-	once
TGTGCCAGCAGTGGGGTGGCGGTCTACGAGCAGTACTTC	CASSGVAVYEQYF	TRBV28	TRBJ2-7	-	-
TGTGCCAGCAGTTACTCGACAGGGTGGCATCAGCCCCAGCATTTT	CASSYSTGWHQPQHF	TRBV6-5	TRBJ1-5	TRBD1	-
TGTGCCAGCAGCCAAGGGCTCCAGGGCGCCCTGCAACTATACAATGAGCAGTTCTTC	CASSQGLQGALQLYNEQFF	TRBV14	TRBJ2-1	-	once
TGTGCCAGCAGGGATGGCTACACCTTC	CASRDGYTF	TRBV9	TRBJ1-2	-	-